The clone carrying this TCR beta chain was recorded a few times. Its target is not known. The data originate from a study of early T cells in non-severe SARS-CoV-2 infection. Study summary: Bulk RNA taken from unsorted whole blood was sequenced, leaving chains unpaired.

Whole-study results and caveats: VDJdb matching favored anti-spike CD8 responses, missing private and CD4 specificities.

The CDR3 has 17 residues. Germline V gene data show CDR1 as LGHNT and CDR2 as FRNRAP. Trimming removed 0 bases at V and 0 bases at J, with 11 bases between. As part of library construction, unique molecular identifiers were attached to individual cDNA molecules. TCRdb redid the calling of the 5' RACE reads with MiXCR, one entry per CDR3 protein. The repertoire holds tens of thousands of distinct CDR3 sequences, with about 6.5% as singletons. The sequence derives from an adult who was a healthcare worker with PCR-confirmed SARS-CoV-2 infection or an uninfected control (not recorded which). The sequenced sample consisted of whole blood. The chain is built from TRBV12-5 and TRBJ1-4; D unresolved. The CDR3 region is CASGLVRAAATNEKLFF. CDR3 sequence (DNA): TGTGCTAGTGGTTTGGTACGCGCAGCAGCAACTAATGAAAAACTGTTTTTT.